Listed below are T cell receptor beta chains from one sample, sequenced in a study of Graves' ophthalmopathy and Graves' hyperthyroidism. MiXCR, run by TCRdb on the multiplex PCR reads, gives a single entry per CDR3 protein. Of around 1,000,000 distinct CDR3 sequences listed, around a third are singletons. The specimen sequenced was peripheral blood or thyroid tissue (not recorded which). The receptors were gathered from an adult man with Graves' hyperthyroidism. The CDR3 runs from the conserved cysteine through the conserved F or W. Each record gives: D gene, V gene, clone size, J gene, CDR3 DNA, CDR3 protein. The D gene is left open where the match is weak. Only part of the rows carry a size: once, few, many, or a class if the clone is expanded.

>NA|TRBV4-3|many|TRBJ1-6
TGCGCCAGCAGCCAAGATCGATTTCGCTCACCCCTCCACTTT
CASSQDRFRSPLHF
>TRBD1|TRBV19|NA|TRBJ1-4
TGTGCCAGTAGTATAATCCGGGACAGGGATGAAAAACTGTTTTTT
CASSIIRDRDEKLFF
>NA|TRBV7-9|NA|TRBJ2-7
TGTGCCAGCAGCACAATAGAGGCTACGGATTGGTACGAGCAGTACTTC
CASSTIEATDWYEQYF
>TRBD1|TRBV9|many|TRBJ1-5
TGTGCCAGCAGCGTAGAAGCGACAGGGAGGCCACATTTT
CASSVEATGRPHF
>NA|TRBV2|NA|TRBJ2-2
TGTGCCAGCAGTGGTCAAGTCGTAATTGTTGAAGCCGGGGAGCTGTTTTTT
CASSGQVVIVEAGELFF
>NA|TRBV7-2|many|TRBJ2-7
TGTGCCAGCAGCTTAGTCCCCAGGAACTACGAGCAGTACTTC
CASSLVPRNYEQYF
>TRBD1|TRBV18|NA|TRBJ1-1
TGTGCCAGCTCACGGGGACAGGGAGGAAACACTGAAGCTTTCTTT
CASSRGQGGNTEAFF
>NA|TRBV6-6|many|TRBJ2-7
TGTGCCAGCAGGTTGGGGCGGATCTCCTACGAGCAGTACTTC
CASRLGRISYEQYF
>NA|TRBV5-6|NA|TRBJ2-7
TGTGCCAGCCACCTGGAGTCCGTGTCAGTCGGGCAGTACTTC
CASHLESVSVGQYF
>NA|TRBV6-5|NA|TRBJ1-3
TGTGCCAGCAGTTACTCGGGGGCGGATGGAAACACCATATATTTT
CASSYSGADGNTIYF
>NA|TRBV10-2|NA|TRBJ2-7
TGTGCCCGCTCATCTGGACTATTGGACGAGCAGTACTTC
CARSSGLLDEQYF
>NA|TRBV4-1|NA|TRBJ2-7
TGCGCCAGCAGCCAGGGCGCCAACTCCGGCTACGAGCAGTACTTC
CASSQGANSGYEQYF
>NA|TRBV9|NA|TRBJ2-3
TGTGCCAGCAGCTTGGACAATTATACGCAGTATTTT
CASSLDNYTQYF
>NA|TRBV12-3/TRBV12-4|few|TRBJ1-2
TGTGCCAGCTCACCGCAAGATTGGACAGCACACTATGGCTACACCTTC
CASSPQDWTAHYGYTF
>TRBD1|TRBV4-3|few|TRBJ2-7
TGCGCCAGCAGCCACCTACCGGGACAGGGGGTGTACGAGCAGTACTTC
CASSHLPGQGVYEQYF
>TRBD1|TRBV19|many|TRBJ2-7
TGTGCCAGTAGTATCGGGGGACAGGGAAAGTACGAGCAGTACTTC
CASSIGGQGKYEQYF
>NA|TRBV25-1|many|TRBJ2-7
TGTGCCAGCAGTGAAGGGCAAGGGTCCTACGAGCAGTACTTC
CASSEGQGSYEQYF
>NA|TRBV2|many|TRBJ1-6
TGTGCCAGCAGTGAAGAAAACAGGGAGTATAATTCACCCCTCCACTTT
CASSEENREYNSPLHF
>NA|TRBV29-1|NA|TRBJ2-5
TGTGCCTGCCAAAGGGGTTTCCGGGAGACCCAGTACTTC
CACQRGFRETQYF
>TRBD2|TRBV10-3|many|TRBJ2-7
TGTGCCATCGGGGGGGGTAACTACGAGCAGTACTTC
CAIGGGNYEQYF
>TRBD1|TRBV20-1|many|TRBJ2-7
TGCAGTGCTAGTCGAGCAGACAGGGACGAGCAGTACTTC
CSASRADRDEQYF
>NA|TRBV7-2|many|TRBJ2-2
TGTGCCAGCAGCTTAAGGCTGCTGGGGCCCGGGGAGCTGTTTTTT
CASSLRLLGPGELFF
>NA|TRBV6-5|many|TRBJ1-1
TGTGCCAACAAGAGGGGCACTGAAGCTTTCTTT
CANKRGTEAFF
>NA|TRBV5-4|few|TRBJ2-5
TGTGCCAGCAGCCGCGGGAACGAAGAGACCCAGTACTTC
CASSRGNEETQYF
>TRBD2|TRBV11-2|once|TRBJ2-7
TGTGCCAGCAGCTCTCCGGGACTAGCGGGAGTCTTAACCGAGCAGTACTTC
CASSSPGLAGVLTEQYF
>NA|TRBV7-2|many|TRBJ2-7
TGTGCCAGCAGCTTAGATCCCGGCTACGAGCAGTACTTC
CASSLDPGYEQYF
>TRBD1|TRBV19|NA|TRBJ2-7
TGTACCAGTAGTATAACAGGGGGCGCCTACGAGCAGTACTTC
CTSSITGGAYEQYF
>NA|TRBV5-1|few|TRBJ1-5
TGCGCCAGCAGCTTGGGGGGGGAGGGCAATCAGCCCCAGCATTTT
CASSLGGEGNQPQHF
>NA|TRBV2|many|TRBJ1-5
TGTGCCAGCAAAGGGGTAGGTCAGCCCCAGCATTTT
CASKGVGQPQHF
>TRBD1|TRBV29-1|many|TRBJ1-1
TGCAGCGTTCACCCGCACCCAAAGGGGGCTGACACTGAAGCTTTCTTT
CSVHPHPKGADTEAFF
>NA|TRBV6-2/TRBV6-3|few|TRBJ1-1
TGTGCCAGCAGTTACTTGCGCGGCAGGGTCGACACTGAAGCTTTCTTT
CASSYLRGRVDTEAFF
>NA|TRBV10-3|NA|TRBJ1-2
TGTGCCAGCAGTGAATGGAGGGGAAGCCCTAACTATGGCTACACCTTC
CASSEWRGSPNYGYTF
>NA|TRBV6-5|few|TRBJ1-1
TGTGCCAGCAGTTTTGGGGTTAAGGGGGCTGAAGCTTTCTTT
CASSFGVKGAEAFF
>NA|TRBV9|NA|TRBJ1-5
TGTGCCAGCAGCGTAGCTTGGGGCTACAATCAGCCCCAGCATTTT
CASSVAWGYNQPQHF
>NA|TRBV29-1|NA|TRBJ1-2
TGCAGCGTTCGGACTTTATTGGGCTACACCTTC
CSVRTLLGYTF
>NA|TRBV2|NA|TRBJ2-3
TGTGCCAGCAGTTTCGTAGTAGCGGACACAGATACGCAGTATTTT
CASSFVVADTDTQYF
>NA|TRBV4-3|NA|TRBJ2-2
TGCGCCAGCAGCCCGGCGGGGAATCGGGAGATCACCGGGGAGCTGTTTTTT
CASSPAGNREITGELFF
>NA|TRBV6-5|NA|TRBJ2-1
TGTGCCAGCAGTGAATGGGTCACCAATGAGCAGTTCTTC
CASSEWVTNEQFF
>TRBD2|TRBV7-9|many|TRBJ2-2
TGTGCCAGCGGCGGGAGAGGAGAAGGGGAGCTGTTTTTT
CASGGRGEGELFF